These T cell receptor beta chains were read from a single sample in a study of PD-1 blockade in classical Hodgkin lymphoma. Produced via immunoSEQ multiplex PCR; TCRdb's table is partial and in-frame only. The sample shows 30,000 to 35,000 clones, 90% of them seen only once. Sequenced material: CD4+ T cells from blood, taken at baseline. The receptors were gathered from a human donor with classical Hodgkin lymphoma. Both conserved end residues are part of each CDR3. Each record gives: D gene, V gene, clone size, J gene, CDR3 protein, CDR3 DNA. The D gene is left open where the match is weak. Not all rows give a size; the values are once, few, many and, for expanded clones, a class.

>TRBD2|TRBV5-6|once|TRBJ2-7
CASSPVGLAGEYEQYF
TGTGCCAGCAGCCCGGTTGGACTAGCGGGAGAGTACGAGCAGTACTTC
>-|TRBV28|-|TRBJ1-2
CASSSKPYGYTF
TGTGCCAGCAGTTCTAAGCCTTATGGCTACACCTTC
>TRBD1|TRBV18|-|TRBJ1-2
CASSRNRGYGYTF
TGTGCCAGCTCACGAAACAGGGGCTATGGCTACACCTTC
>-|TRBV5-1|-|TRBJ1-1
CASSLKGVLPGRNTEAFF
TGCGCCAGCAGCTTAAAGGGGGTCTTGCCGGGACGGAACACTGAAGCTTTCTTT
>-|TRBV14|-|TRBJ1-4
CASSQDYPGLKLFF
TGTGCCAGCAGCCAAGACTACCCAGGGCTAAAACTGTTTTTT
>-|TRBV6-1|-|TRBJ2-5
CASSEGSKGETQYF
TGTGCCAGCAGTGAAGGGTCTAAAGGAGAGACCCAGTACTTC
>-|TRBV10-3|-|TRBJ1-4
CATSGRDNEKLFF
TGTGCCACTTCAGGGCGGGATAATGAAAAACTGTTTTTT
>-|TRBV6-5|once|TRBJ1-1
CASSYRFGDLNTEAFF
TGTGCCAGCAGTTACCGGTTCGGGGACTTGAACACTGAAGCTTTCTTT
>-|TRBV7-2|-|TRBJ2-7
CATPRAHGNEQYF
TGTGCCACCCCGCGGGCCCACGGCAACGAGCAGTACTTC
>-|TRBV5-1|-|TRBJ1-6
CASSFRSPLHF
TGCGCCAGCAGCTTTCGTTCACCCCTCCACTTT
>-|TRBV5-4|once|TRBJ1-1
CASSFLVNTEAFF
TGTGCCAGCAGCTTCCTGGTGAACACTGAAGCTTTCTTT
>TRBD1|TRBV19|once|TRBJ1-1
CASSTRQGEAFF
TGTGCCAGTAGTACACGACAGGGGGAAGCTTTCTTT
>TRBD1|TRBV5-1|-|TRBJ2-1
CASSPGTEYNEQFF
TGCGCCAGCAGCCCTGGGACAGAGTACAATGAGCAGTTCTTC
>-|TRBV7-2|-|TRBJ1-2
CASSLGAGQVYGYTF
TGTGCCAGCAGCTTAGGAGCTGGCCAGGTCTATGGCTACACCTTC
>-|TRBV5-4|-|TRBJ2-4
CASSDINIQYF
TGTGCCAGCAGCGACATAAACATTCAGTACTTC
>TRBD2|TRBV7-9|-|TRBJ2-5
CASSLKLSGRGEETQYF
TGTGCCAGCAGCTTAAAACTCAGCGGGAGAGGGGAAGAGACCCAGTACTTC
>-|TRBV5-1|once|TRBJ2-3
CASSLGLVTDTQYF
TGCGCCAGCAGCTTGGGACTGGTCACAGATACGCAGTATTTT
>TRBD2|TRBV10-1|-|TRBJ2-2
CASSEAASGRVGELFF
TGCGCCAGCAGTGAGGCAGCTAGCGGGAGGGTCGGGGAGCTGTTTTTT
>-|TRBV9|-|TRBJ2-6
CASSSGANVLTF
TGTGCCAGCAGCTCTGGGGCCAACGTCCTGACTTTC
>TRBD1|TRBV7-9|-|TRBJ1-2
CASSLSVRQGRVWDGYTF
TGTGCCAGCAGCTTGTCCGTCCGACAGGGCCGGGTCTGGGATGGCTACACCTTC
>TRBD1|TRBV7-6|-|TRBJ1-2
CASSLGIQGGTGGYTF
TGTGCCAGCAGCTTAGGAATACAGGGGGGAACTGGCGGCTACACCTTC
>TRBD1|TRBV9|-|TRBJ2-7
CASSVDRAGLGEQYF
TGTGCCAGCAGCGTCGACAGGGCTGGGCTGGGCGAGCAGTACTTC
>-|TRBV7-6|-|TRBJ1-2
CASSSSRGRGGYTF
TGTGCCAGCAGCTCCTCTAGGGGACGAGGGGGCTACACCTTC